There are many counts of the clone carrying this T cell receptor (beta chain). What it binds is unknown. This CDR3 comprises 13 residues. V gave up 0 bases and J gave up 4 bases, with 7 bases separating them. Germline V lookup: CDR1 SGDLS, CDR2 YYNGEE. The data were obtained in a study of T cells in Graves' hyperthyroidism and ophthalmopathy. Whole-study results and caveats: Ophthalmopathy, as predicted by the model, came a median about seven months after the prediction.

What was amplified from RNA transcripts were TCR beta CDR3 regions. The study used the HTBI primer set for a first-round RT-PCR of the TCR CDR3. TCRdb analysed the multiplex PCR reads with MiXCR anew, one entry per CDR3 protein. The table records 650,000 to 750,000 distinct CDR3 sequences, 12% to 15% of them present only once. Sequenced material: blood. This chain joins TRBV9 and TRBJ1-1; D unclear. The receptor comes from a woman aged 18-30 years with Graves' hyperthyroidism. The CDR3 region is CASSVEEGTEAFF. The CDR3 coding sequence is TGTGCCAGCAGCGTAGAGGAGGGCACTGAAGCTTTCTTT.